This T cell receptor beta chain was captured in a study of memory CD4+ T cells and cytomegalovirus serostatus. Study background: Of the healthy Belgian adults, 9 or 10 were CMV seropositive and 20 to 30 seronegative.

As concerns this clone: Antigen: not known.

CDR1 and CDR2 from the germline V gene are SNHLY and FYNNEI. Trimming removed 2 bases at V and 1 base at J, with 17 bases between. The CDR3 runs 17 residues. The sort gate was single viable CD3+CD4+CD8-CD45RO+ cells for memory CD4+ T cells. Serostatus was set by detecting CMV pp150, pp28, p38, p52 IgG. Method: immunoSEQ multiplex PCR; TCRdb's copy keeps in-frame clones and lacks some. The repertoire holds 56,000 or so clones, with 80% as singletons. General study points: CD4+ memory repertoires contained 67 of 164 reported CMV TCRbeta sequences. Suggested: most of the CMV-linked TCR signature lies in CD4+ memory cells.

This clonotype originated in an adult in good health and CMV-seronegative. Some clones in this sample may be carry-over from other donors' samples. The chain couples TRBV2 to TRBJ1-1; possibly TRBD1 for D (5 bases). Material: memory CD4+ T cells from blood. Here the CDR3 DNA reads TGTGCCAGCAGTGAAAATGCGAACCAACAGGAGAACACTGAAGCTTTCTTT. This gives the protein CASSENANQQENTEAFF.